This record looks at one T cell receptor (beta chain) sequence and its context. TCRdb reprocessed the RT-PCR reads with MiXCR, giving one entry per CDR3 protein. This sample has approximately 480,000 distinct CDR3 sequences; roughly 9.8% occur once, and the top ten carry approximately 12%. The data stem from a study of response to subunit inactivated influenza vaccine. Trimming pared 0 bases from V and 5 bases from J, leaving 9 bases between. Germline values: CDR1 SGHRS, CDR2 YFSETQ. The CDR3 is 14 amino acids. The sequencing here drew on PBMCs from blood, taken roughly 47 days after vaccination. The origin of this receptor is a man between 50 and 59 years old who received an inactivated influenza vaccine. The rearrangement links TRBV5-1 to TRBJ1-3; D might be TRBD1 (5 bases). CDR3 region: CASSLAGSRNTIYF. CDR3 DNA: TGCGCCAGCAGCTTGGCAGGGAGCAGAAACACCATATATTTT.